This entry lists 9 T cell receptor beta chains sequenced from one sample in a study of T-cell reconstitution after alpha-beta-depleted transplantation in children. The TCRbeta library incorporated unique molecular identifiers. One entry per CDR3 protein, called by TCRdb with MiXCR from the PCR reads. This sample has 500,000 or so distinct CDR3 sequences, with around 10% found just once. The material sequenced was PBMCs, mostly from graft donor cells, taken 180 days after TCRalphabeta/CD19-depleted stem cell transplant. The receptors stem from a female patient aged 2-10 years who had a stem cell transplant for aplastic anemia, so the T cells may come from the graft donor.

This clonotype was picked up a small number of times. The chain has TRBV5-1 and TRBJ1-1; D gene uncertain. Germline-derived CDR1 and CDR2 are SGHRS and YFSETQ. This CDR3 has 14 residues. V was pared by 0 bases and J by 4 bases, with 10 bases between. The CDR3 sequence is CASSLDLMGTEAFF. The CDR3 DNA sequence: TGCGCCAGCAGCTTGGATCTGATGGGCACTGAAGCTTTCTTT.

This clonotype was detected only a few times. This chain uses TRBV18 with TRBJ2-1, with 7 bases that match TRBD1. The CDR3 is 14 residues long. The junction had 4 bases not matched to a gene; V was cut back by 1 base and J by 7 bases. The germline CDR1 and CDR2 sequences are KGHSH and LQKENI. The CDR3: CASSPLLTGNEQFF. The CDR3 DNA sequence: TGTGCCAGCTCACCACTATTGACAGGGAATGAGCAGTTCTTC.

The chain combines TRBV4-3 with TRBJ2-7; no firm D call. The germline V gene encodes CDR1 LGHNA and CDR2 YSLEER. This CDR3 contains 14 residues. V lost 0 bases and J lost 3, with 9 bases in between. This CDR3 is CASSQDLYRYEQYF. CDR3 DNA: TGCGCCAGCAGCCAAGATCTTTATCGCTACGAGCAGTACTTC.

This clonotype has more than one count but fewer than ten. The rearrangement joins TRBV12-3 or TRBV12-4 to TRBJ2-2; 16 bases align to TRBD2. V lost 3 bases to trimming and J lost 5 bases; unmatched junction nucleotides: 15. This CDR3 has 21 amino acids. CDR3 region: CASSFYPKGLAGGPSTGELFF. As DNA, the CDR3 is TGTGCCAGCAGTTTCTACCCAAAGGGACTAGCGGGAGGGCCGAGTACCGGGGAGCTGTTTTTT.

This clonotype was counted only a few times. V gene TRBV27 combines with J gene TRBJ1-5; D may be TRBD1 (6 bases). V shed 2 bases and J shed 0 bases, with 20 bases lying between them. CDR1 is MNHEY, CDR2 SMNVEV, per germline (reference sequence). The CDR3 is 19 residues long. CDR3 residues: CASSLRGQGILYSNQPQHF. Written as DNA, the CDR3 is TGTGCCAGCAGTTTACGGGGGCAGGGCATTCTGTATAGCAATCAGCCCCAGCATTTT.

This clonotype appeared a few times. The chain combines TRBV6-1 with TRBJ1-2; tentative D call: TRBD1 (6 bases). CDR3 length equals 17 residues. V lost 7 bases, J lost 1 base, and 22 bases lay in between. Germline V lookup: CDR1 MNHNS, CDR2 SASEGT. The CDR3 DNA is TGTGCCAGCACCCCCCGAGGAACAGGGAATATTAACTATGGCTACACCTTC. As protein: CASTPRGTGNINYGYTF.

This clonotype was counted only a few times. The J gene is TRBJ2-1, the V gene TRBV20-1, with 8 positions matching TRBD1. The junction had 4 bases not matched to a gene; V was cut back by 3 bases and J by 0 bases. CDR1 DFQATT and CDR2 SNEGSKA come from the germline V gene (reference sequence). CDR3 length equals 15 residues. The DNA of the CDR3 is TGCAGTGCTAGGGGGACAGGCGGCTCCTACAATGAGCAGTTCTTC. It yields the protein CSARGTGGSYNEQFF.

This clonotype has at least ten counts. V is TRBV7-9 and J is TRBJ2-3; D is possibly TRBD1 or TRBD2 (5 bases each). CDR1 SEHNR and CDR2 FQNEAQ come from the germline V gene (reference sequence). There are 16 residues in the CDR3. Between the trimmed V and J ends, which lost 4 bases and 2 bases, there was a span of 16 bases. In nucleotides, the CDR3 is TGTGCCAGCAGCTCAAGCCCCGGGACGTTCACAGATACGCAGTATTTT. This encodes CASSSSPGTFTDTQYF.

This clonotype has more than one count but fewer than ten. This chain uses TRBV7-2 with TRBJ1-5; no clear D gene. Germline CDR1 is SGHTA and CDR2 is FQGNSA. Trimming left V 3 bases short and J 7 bases short, with 13 bases between. This CDR3 comprises 14 residues. The CDR3 is CASSLSSVIQPQHF. In DNA form, the CDR3 reads TGTGCCAGCAGCTTGTCGTCCGTGATCCAGCCCCAGCATTTT.